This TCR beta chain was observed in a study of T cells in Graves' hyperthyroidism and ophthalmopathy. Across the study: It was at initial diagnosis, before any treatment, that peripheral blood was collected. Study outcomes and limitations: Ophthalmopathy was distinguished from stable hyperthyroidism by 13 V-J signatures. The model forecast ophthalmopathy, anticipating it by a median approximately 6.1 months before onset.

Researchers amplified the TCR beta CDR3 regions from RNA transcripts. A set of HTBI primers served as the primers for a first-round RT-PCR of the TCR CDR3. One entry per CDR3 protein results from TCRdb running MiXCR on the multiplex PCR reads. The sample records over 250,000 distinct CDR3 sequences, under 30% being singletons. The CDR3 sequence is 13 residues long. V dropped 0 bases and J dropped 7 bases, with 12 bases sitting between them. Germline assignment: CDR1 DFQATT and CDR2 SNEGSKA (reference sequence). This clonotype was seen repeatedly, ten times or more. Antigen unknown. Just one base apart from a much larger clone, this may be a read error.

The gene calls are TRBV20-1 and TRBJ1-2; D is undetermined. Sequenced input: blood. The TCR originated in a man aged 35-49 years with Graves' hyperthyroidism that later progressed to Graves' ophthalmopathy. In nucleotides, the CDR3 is TGCAGTGCTAGAGATGACGGGGTATCTGGCTACACCTTC. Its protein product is CSARDDGVSGYTF.